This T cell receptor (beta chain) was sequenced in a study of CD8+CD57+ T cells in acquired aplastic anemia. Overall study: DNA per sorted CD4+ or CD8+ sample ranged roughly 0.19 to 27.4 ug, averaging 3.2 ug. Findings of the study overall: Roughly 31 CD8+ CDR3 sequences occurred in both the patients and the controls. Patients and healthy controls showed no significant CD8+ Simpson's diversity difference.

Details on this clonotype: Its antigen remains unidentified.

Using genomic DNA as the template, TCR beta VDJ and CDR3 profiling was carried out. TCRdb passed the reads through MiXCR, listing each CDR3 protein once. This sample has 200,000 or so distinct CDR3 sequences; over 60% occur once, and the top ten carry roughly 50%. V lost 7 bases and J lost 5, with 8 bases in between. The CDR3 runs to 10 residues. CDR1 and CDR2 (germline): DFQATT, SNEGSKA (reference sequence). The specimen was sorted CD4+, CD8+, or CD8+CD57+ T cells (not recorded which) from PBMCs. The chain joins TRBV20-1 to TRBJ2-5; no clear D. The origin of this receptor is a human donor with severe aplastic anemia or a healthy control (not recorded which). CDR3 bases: TGCAGTGGCGTCGGGGAGACCCAGTACTTC. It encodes CSGVGETQYF.